The entry that follows covers one T cell receptor (beta chain) sequence. What this receptor recognizes is not known. No base qualities exist here, and no much larger clone lies one base off it. The germline V gene supplies CDR1 SGHAT and CDR2 FQNNGV. Trimming costs V 3 bases and J 0 bases, and their ends lie 11 bases apart. CDR3 length: 15 amino acids, cysteine to phenylalanine. Left in the record is the CDR3 DNA by itself, 45 bases read in frame from the first base. This specimen belongs to a study of blood T cell repertoires in COVID-19 (dated by TCRdb to the early 2020s). Regarding the complete study: Samples covering the acute and convalescent phases of COVID-19 were provided by collaborators in the United States, Italy and Spain. Where HLA class I and class II types were available, the types were taken from metadata supplied by the sample provider, not from assay-based typing. The material from the prospective study consisted of cDNA or gDNA derived from T cells, B-cell-depleted T cells, or PBMCs. A de-identified subject ID, COVID-19 status, age in years and sex were almost always included in the sample metadata. A freely available public database, intended as a resource for researchers studying the immune response to SARS-CoV-2, is where the repertoires were released. The dataset comprised deeply sampled blood TCRbeta repertoires from subjects exposed to, actively infected with, or recovered from COVID-19. The samples were drawn from two sources: the first 160 participants of the ongoing ImmuneRACE study, and fewer than 1,500 subjects contributed by 6 global collaborators. Paper-wide results and their limitations: Clinical and demographic metadata were provided uncurated, with the amount varying by source and participant.

TCRbeta CDR3 regions were amplified from genomic DNA using the immunoSEQ Assay, a bias-controlled multiplex PCR. The original methods were these. Within the assay, amplification of reference gene primers was used to estimate how many nucleated cells each sample contained. Sequence reads were collapsed and filtered to measure the absolute abundance of every unique TCRbeta CDR3 rearrangement. For each sample, productive Simpson clonality was calculated as the square root of Simpson's diversity index over productive rearrangements. TCRdb re-hosts the immuneACCESS table, in-frame sequences only. Its copies lack some clones; in the studies checked, an unresolved V gene accounts for under half of them, and the cause for the rest is not known. Clone size and V and J calls were adopted from that table, with D and trimming inferred from the DNA. For this sample the table gives 200,000 or so clones, of which 60% to 80% were detected only once. Of the sample, 17% falls within the top ten clones.

The collaborating institutions used their own protocols to collect whole blood in K2EDTA tubes. Collaborator samples were shipped for TCRbeta analysis as frozen whole blood, isolated PBMCs, or DNA extracted from either sample type. The sequence came from a man aged 60 to 69 with active or convalescent COVID-19. The chain is made from TRBV11-2 and TRBJ2-5; too little of a D gene remains to name it. Sequences were obtained from peripheral blood. For the CDR3, the sequence is CASSLMFRYQETQYF. The DNA is as follows: TGTGCCAGCAGCTTGATGTTCCGGTACCAAGAGACCCAGTACTTC.